This T cell receptor beta chain comes out of a study of post-analysis software for immune sequencing data. Study in general: Courses of disease covered relapsing-remitting, secondary progressive and progressive-relapsing multiple sclerosis.

The study's findings and limits: Strong co-clustering by F measure was seen for same-batch samples.

Concerning this clonotype: Antigen specificity is unknown.

Carried by the TCR beta cDNA libraries were unique molecular identifiers. It was from approximately 0.91 to 9.4 million T cells that around 500,000 cDNA molecules came. TCRdb fed the PCR reads into MiXCR, producing one record per CDR3 protein. The sample comprises roughly 580,000 distinct CDR3 sequences, about 44% of which are singletons, and roughly 1.8% rests with the top ten. The material sequenced was blood. The sequence came from a girl aged 5-17 years with multiple sclerosis.

The CDR3 loop reads CASSRHAGGAYEQYF. In DNA, the CDR3 is TGTGCCAGCAGTCGACACGCGGGAGGTGCCTACGAGCAGTACTTC. V and J are TRBV13 and TRBJ2-7; TRBD2 agrees at 8 bases. V trimming: 6 bases; J trimming: 2 bases; junction bases outside the gene matches: 9. The CDR3 is 15 amino acids. Germline V gene lookup returns CDR1 PRHDT and CDR2 FYEKMQ (reference sequence).